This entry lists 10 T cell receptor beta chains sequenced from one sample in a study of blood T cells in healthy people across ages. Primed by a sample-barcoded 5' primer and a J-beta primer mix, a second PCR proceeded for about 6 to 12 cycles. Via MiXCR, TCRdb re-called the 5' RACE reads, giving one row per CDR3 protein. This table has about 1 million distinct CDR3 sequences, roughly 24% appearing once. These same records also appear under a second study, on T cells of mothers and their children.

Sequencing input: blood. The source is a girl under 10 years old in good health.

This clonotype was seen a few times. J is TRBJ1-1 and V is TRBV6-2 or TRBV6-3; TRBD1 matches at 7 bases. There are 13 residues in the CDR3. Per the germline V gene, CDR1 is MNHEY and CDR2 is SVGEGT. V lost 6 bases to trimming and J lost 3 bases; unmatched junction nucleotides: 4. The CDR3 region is CASRYQGDTEAFF. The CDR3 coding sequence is TGTGCCAGCAGATACCAGGGGGACACTGAAGCTTTCTTT.

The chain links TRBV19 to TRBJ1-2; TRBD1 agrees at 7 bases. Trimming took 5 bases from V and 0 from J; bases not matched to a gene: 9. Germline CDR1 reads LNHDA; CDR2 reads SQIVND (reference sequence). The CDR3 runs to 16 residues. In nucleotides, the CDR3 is TGTGCCAGTAGTGAAGGACGAGGGGGCCCTAACTATGGCTACACCTTC. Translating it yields CASSEGRGGPNYGYTF.

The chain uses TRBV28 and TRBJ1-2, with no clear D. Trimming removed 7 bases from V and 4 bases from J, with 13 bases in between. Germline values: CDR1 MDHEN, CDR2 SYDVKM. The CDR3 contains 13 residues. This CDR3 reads CASNPTSPYGYTF. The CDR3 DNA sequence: TGTGCCAGCAATCCCACCAGCCCCTATGGCTACACCTTC.

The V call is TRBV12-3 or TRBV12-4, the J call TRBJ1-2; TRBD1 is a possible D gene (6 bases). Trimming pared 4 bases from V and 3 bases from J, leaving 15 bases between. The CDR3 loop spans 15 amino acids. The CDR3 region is CASSSQGQGDYGYTF. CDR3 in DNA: TGTGCCAGCAGTTCTCAGGGGCAGGGTGACTATGGCTACACCTTC.

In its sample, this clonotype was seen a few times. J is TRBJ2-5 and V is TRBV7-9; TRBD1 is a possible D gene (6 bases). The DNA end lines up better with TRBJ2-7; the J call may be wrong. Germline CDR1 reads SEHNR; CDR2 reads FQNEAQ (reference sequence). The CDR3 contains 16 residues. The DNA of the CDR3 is TGTGCCAGCAGCTTATATCAGGGGTCCCTCTCCTACGAGCAGTACTTC. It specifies CASSLYQGSLSYEQYF.

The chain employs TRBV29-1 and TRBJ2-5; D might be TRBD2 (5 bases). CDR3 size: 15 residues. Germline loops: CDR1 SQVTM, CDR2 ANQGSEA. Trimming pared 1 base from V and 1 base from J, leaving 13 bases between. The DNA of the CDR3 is TGCAGCGTTGAAGCCATCCAGGAGGCCCAAGAGACCCAGTACTTC. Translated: CSVEAIQEAQETQYF.

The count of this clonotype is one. The CDR3 DNA is TGTGCCAGCAGCTTATCCAAAAGGGGGGAGCTGTTTTTT. Protein product: CASSLSKRGELFF. This chain links TRBV7-2 with TRBJ2-2; no definite D call. CDR3 length: 13 amino acids. V was pared by 2 bases and J by 8 bases, with 9 bases between. Per the germline V gene, CDR1 is SGHTA and CDR2 is FQGNSA. Full variable domain (missing parts from reference TRBV7-2 and TRBJ2-2): GAGVSQSPSNKVTEKGKDVELRCDPISGHTALYWYRQSLGQGLEFLIYFQGNSAPDKSGLPSDRFSAERTGGSVSTLTIQRTQQEDSAVYLCASSLSKRGELFFGEGSRLTVL.

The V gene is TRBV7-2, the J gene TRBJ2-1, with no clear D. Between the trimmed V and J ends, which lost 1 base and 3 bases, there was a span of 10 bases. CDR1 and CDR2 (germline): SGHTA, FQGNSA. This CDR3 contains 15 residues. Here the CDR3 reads CASSLVSDLYNEQFF. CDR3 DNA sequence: TGTGCCAGCAGCTTAGTAAGCGACCTCTACAATGAGCAGTTCTTC.

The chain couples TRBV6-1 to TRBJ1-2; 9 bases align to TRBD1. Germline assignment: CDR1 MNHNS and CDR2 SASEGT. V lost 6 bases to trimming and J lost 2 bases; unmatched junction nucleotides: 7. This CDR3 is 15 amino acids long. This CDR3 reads CASSVPGTGNYGYTF. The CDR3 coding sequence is TGTGCCAGCAGCGTACCAGGGACAGGGAACTATGGCTACACCTTC.

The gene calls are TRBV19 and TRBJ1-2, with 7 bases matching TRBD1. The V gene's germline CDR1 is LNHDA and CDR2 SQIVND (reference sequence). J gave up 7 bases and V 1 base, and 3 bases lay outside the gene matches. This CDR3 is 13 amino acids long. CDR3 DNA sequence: TGTGCCAGTAGTATAGGAGGGGGCGTTGGCTACACCTTC. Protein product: CASSIGGGVGYTF.